The 8 T cell receptor beta chains presented below share a single source sample, sequenced in a study of identifying expanded T cells in peripheral blood. Assay used: immunoSEQ multiplex PCR; TCRdb lists only in-frame clones, some missing. The table lists about 130,000 clones, 86% of them singletons. The sequenced material came from blood. These receptors all come from a person between 18 and 75 years old in good health.

The J gene is TRBJ1-1, the V gene TRBV12-5; a possible D gene is TRBD1 (6 bases). V lost 1 base to trimming and J lost 1 base, with 10 bases between them. Germline V gene data show CDR1 as LGHNT and CDR2 as FRNRAP. The CDR3 spans 15 residues. CDR3 protein: CASGLAGGGNTEAFF. The CDR3 DNA is TGTGCTAGTGGTTTGGCCGGGGGCGGGAACACTGAAGCTTTCTTT. The entire variable domain, with the rest obtained from reference TRBV12-5 and TRBJ1-1, is as follows: DARVTQTPRHKVTEMGQEVTMRCQPILGHNTVFWYRQTMMQGLELLAYFRNRAPLDDSGMPKDRFSAEMPDATLATLKIQPSEPRDSAVYFCASGLAGGGNTEAFFGQGTRLTVV.

V is TRBV4-3 and J is TRBJ1-2; D not certain. Trimming took off 0 bases at V and 3 bases at J, with 11 bases between the two ends. CDR3 size: 15 residues. The germline V gene has CDR1 LGHNA and CDR2 YSLEER. CDR3 residues: CASSQDFSRHYGYTF. CDR3 DNA: TGCGCCAGCAGCCAAGATTTTAGCAGGCACTATGGCTACACCTTC.

The gene calls are TRBV6-4 and TRBJ2-5, with D maybe TRBD2 (5 bases). The V end lost 2 bases, the J end lost 4 bases, and 23 bases lay between the germline ends. The germline CDR1 and CDR2 sequences are MRHNA and SNTAGT. The CDR3 totals 18 residues. The CDR3 nucleotides read TGTGCCAGCAGTGACCTAGCAGTATCGCCGCGCGTAGGAGAGACCCAGTACTTC. Protein: CASSDLAVSPRVGETQYF.

The rearrangement joins TRBV5-6 to TRBJ2-3, with a possible D match to TRBD2 (5 bases). The germline gives CDR1 SGHDT, CDR2 YYEEEE. The CDR3 contains 16 residues. Trimming left V 3 bases short and J 2 bases short, with 16 bases between. The CDR3 reads CASSSFGGGLTDTQYF. In DNA, the CDR3 is TGTGCCAGCAGCTCCTTTGGCGGAGGACTCACAGATACGCAGTATTTT.

This rearrangement joins TRBV5-1 to TRBJ2-7, with TRBD2 matching 7 bases. Germline V gene data show CDR1 as SGHRS and CDR2 as YFSETQ. CDR3 length equals 15 residues. J gave up 5 bases and V 4 bases, and 12 bases lay outside the gene matches. CDR3 residues: CASSHFGGVADEQYF. The CDR3 DNA reads TGCGCCAGCAGCCACTTTGGGGGGGTCGCGGACGAGCAGTACTTC.

This chain connects TRBV19 to TRBJ2-7, with 8 bases that match TRBD1. This CDR3 region has 14 residues. Trimming cost V 7 bases and J 4 bases; bases outside gene matches: 9. CDR1 is LNHDA and CDR2 is SQIVND in the germline V gene (reference sequence). The CDR3 nucleotides read TGTGCCAGTAAAACCGGGACAGGATCATACGAGCAGTACTTC. This sequence encodes CASKTGTGSYEQYF.

The chain uses TRBV28 and TRBJ1-2; weak D call: TRBD1 (6 bases). The CDR3 has 14 residues. V shed 6 bases and J shed 6 bases, with 17 bases lying between them. Germline V gives CDR1 MDHEN, CDR2 SYDVKM. CDR3 protein: CASSLGTFGDGYTF. For the CDR3, the DNA is TGTGCCAGCAGCCTAGGGACATTCGGAGATGGCTACACCTTC.

The rearrangement links TRBV7-2 to TRBJ2-2; 10 bases are a match to TRBD2. Germline V lookup: CDR1 SGHTA, CDR2 FQGNSA. This CDR3 spans 15 amino acids. The junction had 0 bases not matched to a gene; V was cut back by 1 base and J by 4 bases. CDR3 amino acids: CASSLGLAGTGELFF. In DNA form, the CDR3 reads TGTGCCAGCAGCTTAGGACTAGCGGGCACCGGGGAGCTGTTTTTT.